A single sample is the source of the 10 T cell receptor beta chains below, sequenced in a study of post-analysis software for immune sequencing data. Study-level findings and limits: When patients were compared with controls, a handful of TRBV segments were more frequent, TRBV5-6, TRBV5-1 and TRBV20-1 among them.

The authors incorporated unique molecular identifiers into the TCR beta cDNA libraries. TCRdb re-analysed the PCR reads in MiXCR, keeping a single row per CDR3 protein. The repertoire includes 550,000 to 700,000 distinct CDR3 sequences, around 44% of them detected once, and under 2% sits in the top ten. Their recognized antigens are unknown. The sample consisted of blood. Source of these receptors: a girl between 5 and 17 years old with multiple sclerosis.

This chain uses TRBV12-3 or TRBV12-4 with TRBJ1-4; 9 nucleotides line up with TRBD1. There are 15 residues in the CDR3. V gave up 3 bases and J gave up 8 bases; unmatched junction bases: 7. CDR3 sequence reads: CASSFGQGKGEKLFF. CDR3 sequence (DNA): TGTGCCAGCAGTTTTGGACAGGGGAAAGGGGAAAAACTGTTTTTT.

The chain is built from TRBV10-3 and TRBJ2-3; D might be TRBD1 or TRBD2, each matching 6 bases. The length of the CDR3 is 14 residues. Trimming took off 6 bases at V and 2 bases at J, with 12 bases between the two ends. Germline CDR1 reads ENHRY; CDR2 reads SYGVKD. The CDR3 loop reads CAIRDWGATDTQYF. CDR3 DNA sequence: TGTGCCATCAGGGACTGGGGGGCCACAGATACGCAGTATTTT.

This clonotype was seen more than once but under ten times. J is TRBJ1-1 and V is TRBV5-6; D might be TRBD1 (6 bases). Trimming removed 6 bases at V and 5 bases at J, with 20 bases between. This CDR3 comprises 15 residues. Germline V lookup: CDR1 SGHDT, CDR2 YYEEEE. In DNA, the CDR3 is TGTGCCAGCAACGAACAGCCCACAGGGATGACTGAAGCTTTCTTT. Encoded protein: CASNEQPTGMTEAFF. The full variable domain, in which reference TRBV5-6 and TRBJ1-1 provide the parts outside the CDR3, is DAGVTQSPTHLIKTRGQQVTLRCSPKSGHDTVSWYQQALGQGPQFIFQYYEEEERQRGNFPDRFSGHQFPNYSSELNVNALLLGDSALYLCASNEQPTGMTEAFFGQGTRLTVV.

V usage is TRBV6-6 and J usage is TRBJ1-2, with D unresolved. V lost 11 bases to trimming and J lost 7 bases, with 23 bases between them. This CDR3 region has 14 residues. The V gene's germline CDR1 is MNHNY and CDR2 SVGAGI (reference sequence). The CDR3 loop reads CASARERRHSGYTF. As DNA, the CDR3 is TGTGCCTCAGCTAGGGAACGGCGCCACTCTGGCTACACCTTC.

The J gene is TRBJ2-1, the V gene TRBV6-4; 8 nucleotides agree with TRBD1. The CDR3 consists of 15 residues. J lost 3 bases, V lost 3 bases, and 4 bases had no gene match. Germline assignment: CDR1 MRHNA and CDR2 SNTAGT. Written as DNA, the CDR3 is TGTGCCAGCAGTGAACAGGGGGACGGCTACAATGAGCAGTTCTTC. It encodes CASSEQGDGYNEQFF.

The genes are TRBV25-1 and TRBJ2-7; D uncertain. The V gene's germline CDR1 is MGHDK and CDR2 SYGVNS. This CDR3 region has 14 residues. Trimming removed 1 base from V and 0 bases from J, with 7 bases in between. The CDR3 loop is CASSESGSSYEQYF. CDR3 bases: TGTGCCAGCAGTGAATCTGGCAGCTCCTACGAGCAGTACTTC.

The chain links TRBV6-1 to TRBJ1-5; D is unresolved. Germline lookup yields CDR1 MNHNS and CDR2 SASEGT. V shed 11 bases and J shed 0 bases, with 14 bases lying between them. The CDR3 length is 14 residues. The CDR3 is CACTRGNSNQPQHF. CDR3 DNA: TGTGCCTGTACCAGAGGGAATAGCAATCAGCCCCAGCATTTT.

V and J are TRBV7-2 and TRBJ1-1; D is undetermined. From germline, CDR1 is SGHTA and CDR2 FQGNSA. V was shortened by 5 bases and J by 11 bases, with 12 bases between the two germline ends. This CDR3 comprises 11 residues. The CDR3 region has the DNA TGTGCCAGCAGCCTCCTGGGTTTGGCTTTCTTT. Its translation: CASSLLGLAFF. Complete variable domain (other parts from reference TRBV7-2 and TRBJ1-1): GAGVSQSPSNKVTEKGKDVELRCDPISGHTALYWYRQSLGQGLEFLIYFQGNSAPDKSGLPSDRFSAERTGGSVSTLTIQRTQQEDSAVYLCASSLLGLAFFGQGTRLTVV.

This clonotype appeared once. One end of the junction varies from germline; a read error may be responsible. The rearrangement joins TRBV5-1 to TRBJ1-2; D is unclear. The CDR3 consists of 15 residues. CDR1 is SGHRS, CDR2 YFSETQ, per germline. The CDR3 protein is CAGSLALETNYGYTF. The CDR3 region has the DNA TGCGCCGGCAGCTTGGCCCTGGAGACTAACTATGGCTACACCTTC.

The chain is built from TRBV12-3 or TRBV12-4 and TRBJ2-7; 10 bases agree with TRBD1. The CDR3 contains 15 residues. The ends lost 5 bases at V and 4 bases at J; junction bases unmatched: 8. As DNA, the CDR3 is TGTGCCAGCAGTCCATCCGGGACAGGGGTATACGAGCAGTACTTC. Amino acid sequence: CASSPSGTGVYEQYF.